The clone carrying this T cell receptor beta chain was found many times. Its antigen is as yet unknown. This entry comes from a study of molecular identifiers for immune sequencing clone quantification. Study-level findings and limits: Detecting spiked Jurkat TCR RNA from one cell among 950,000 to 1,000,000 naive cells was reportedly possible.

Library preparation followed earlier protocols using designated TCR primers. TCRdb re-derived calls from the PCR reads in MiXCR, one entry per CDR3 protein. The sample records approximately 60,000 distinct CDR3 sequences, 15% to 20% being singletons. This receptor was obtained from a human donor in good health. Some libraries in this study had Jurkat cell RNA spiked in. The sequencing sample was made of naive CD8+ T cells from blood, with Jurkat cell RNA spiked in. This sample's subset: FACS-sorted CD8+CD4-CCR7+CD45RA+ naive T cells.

Written as DNA, the CDR3 is TGTGCCAGCAGCTTTGGACCAACCAACACCGGGGAGCTGTTTTTT. Translated, it gives CASSFGPTNTGELFF. The chain links TRBV13 to TRBJ2-2; D uncertain. V was cut by 3 bases and J by 2 bases, with 10 bases left in between. This CDR3 spans 15 amino acids. In germline, CDR1 is PRHDT, CDR2 FYEKMQ (reference sequence).